This TCR beta chain was recovered during a study of T cells in Graves' hyperthyroidism and ophthalmopathy (dated by TCRdb to the late 2010s). Turning to the overall study: Peripheral blood was sampled at the time of initial diagnosis, prior to any treatment. The roughly 90 discovery patients were divided at random into training and test sets in a 7:3 ratio. To identify TCR V-J signatures that set the groups apart, the researchers used a discovery cohort of 90 to 100 patients, made up of under 50 with Graves' ophthalmopathy and 57 with stable Graves' hyperthyroidism. Prospective prediction of ophthalmopathy was tested in an independent validation cohort consisting of under 20 hyperthyroidism patients and 15 to 17 patients who later progressed to ophthalmopathy. The study also compared thyroid tissue and blood T-cell repertoires from more than 5 Graves' hyperthyroidism patients. Following sampling, methimazole starting at 30 mg daily was given to hyperthyroidism patients, and high-dose intravenous methylprednisolone was given to ophthalmopathy patients. TCR Vbeta CDR3 sequencing of 120 to 150 peripheral blood samples (over 40 ophthalmopathy, approximately 80 hyperthyroidism and roughly 17 progressor patients) is reported in the paper.

The TCR beta CDR3 regions were amplified from the RNA transcripts. The TCR CDR3 was subjected to a first round of RT-PCR using the HTBI primer set and the Qiagen OneStep RT-PCR kit. A second multiplex PCR round built the libraries, followed by size selection and purification. Libraries were sequenced paired-end with 100 bp reads on an Illumina HiSeq2000. The original methods were these. SOAPnuke was used to process the raw data, removing reads that contained adapters or uncalled bases, had a mean Phred below 15, or lacked an exact match to the constant primer or identifier. High-quality paired reads were merged with COPE v1.2.5, and unique nucleotide sequences were defined as clonotypes. MiTCR v1.1 was used to align the clonotypes against IMGT TRBV, TRBD and TRBJ reference segments. Only V-J combinations with frequency above 0.0001, covering about 99% of repertoires, were analysed. A TCS score was defined as the ratio of F50 (clonal expansion) to E x V (chaos), with BLOSUM62-based TCRdist applied between CDR3 peptides within each V-J. Welch's t-statistics and random forest reduced around 550 V-J features to roughly 13, which were used in a naive Bayes classifier (R e1071). TCRdb trimmed public reads at Q25 via fastp, called clones via MiXCR and kept in-frame beta chains. Each CDR3 protein gets just one entry, which takes the most common genes and DNA from the rows behind it. For this entry, the V and J calls and clone size follow TCRdb and not the study's own pipeline. This sample lists about 610,000 distinct CDR3 sequences; 16% were detected once. The ten largest clones represent roughly 3% of the sample.

This clonotype has a count of ten or more. Its recognized antigen is unknown. Base qualities are not provided; no much larger clone lies one nucleotide away. After removal of 7 bases from V and 3 bases from J, the junction retains 2 bases not matched to a gene. Inclusive of the bounding cysteine and phenylalanine, the CDR3 is 12 residues long. CDR3 DNA only is kept here, 36 bases in frame from base 1. The CDR1 and CDR2 encoded by the germline V gene (reference sequence) are DFQATT and SNEGSKA. Points the paper makes about the study in general: Blood samples also contained most of the expanded thyroid clonotypes (frequency above 0.001), which suggests that blood repertoires may reflect thyroid immune responses. A model built on a 13 V-J signature distinguished ophthalmopathy from stable hyperthyroidism, reaching 85% to 90% sensitivity and approximately 81% specificity in cross-validation and 80%/75% in testing. Sample size was not statistically predetermined, and blinding of investigators to group allocation was not performed. In validation, the model predicted progression to ophthalmopathy with approximately 71% sensitivity and approximately 74% specificity, a median of roughly seven months before onset.

Ophthalmopathy patients had moderately to severely active disease, Clinical Activity Score of at least 3, NOSPECS grade of at least 4, and duration under 3 months. Any patient with an uncontrolled infection, another autoimmune disease, pregnancy or lactation was excluded. Diagnoses relied on clinical symptoms, serum thyroxine and TRAb, thyroid ultrasound and orbital computed tomography. PBMCs were isolated from 7.5 to 10 ml of fresh peripheral blood by Ficoll-Paque density gradient centrifugation. Total RNA was extracted using Trizol reagent, and RNA quality was assessed on an Agilent 2100 Bioanalyzer.

This receptor chain uses TRBV20-1 and TRBJ2-5, with TRBD1 matching 10 junction bases. The sample was blood. This TCR came from a woman in her 40s with Graves' ophthalmopathy. The CDR3 has the sequence CSVGTGEETQYF. The sequence in DNA is TGCAGTGTAGGGACAGGGGAAGAGACCCAGTACTTC.